This TCR beta chain was sequenced for a study of T cells in Graves' hyperthyroidism and ophthalmopathy (dated by TCRdb to between 2017 and 2020). For the wider study: Peripheral blood was collected at initial diagnosis, before any treatment. To identify TCR V-J signatures that set the groups apart, the researchers used a discovery cohort of about a hundred patients, made up of 40 to 45 with Graves' ophthalmopathy and 57 with stable Graves' hyperthyroidism. Prospective prediction of ophthalmopathy was tested in an independent validation cohort of 18 to 20 hyperthyroidism patients and 17 patients who later progressed to ophthalmopathy. The roughly 91 discovery patients were randomly split 7:3 into training and test sets. In addition, the study compared T-cell repertoires in thyroid tissue and in blood from six Graves' hyperthyroidism patients. After blood sampling, hyperthyroidism patients were treated with methimazole at a starting dose of 30 mg daily, and ophthalmopathy patients were treated with high-dose intravenous methylprednisolone. The paper reports TCR Vbeta CDR3 sequencing of 130 to 150 peripheral blood samples: under 45 ophthalmopathy, about 75 hyperthyroidism and approximately 17 progressor patients.

TCR beta CDR3 regions were amplified from RNA transcripts. The TCR CDR3 was subjected to a first round of RT-PCR using the HTBI primer set and the Qiagen OneStep RT-PCR kit. The libraries were constructed in a second round of multiplex PCR and then size-selected and purified. Paired-end sequencing of the libraries was performed with 100 bp reads on an Illumina HiSeq2000. For the original study's pipeline: SOAPnuke was used to process the raw data, with reads discarded if the reads contained adapters or uncalled bases, had a mean Phred below 15, or lacked an exact constant-primer or identifier match. COPE v1.2.5 was used to merge high-quality paired reads, and clonotypes were defined as unique nucleotide sequences. MiTCR v1.1 was used to align the clonotypes against IMGT TRBV, TRBD and TRBJ reference segments. Analysis was restricted to V-J combinations with a frequency above 0.0001, which covered 98% to 99.2% of repertoires. The TCS score was defined as the ratio of F50 (clonal expansion) to E x V (chaos), calculated using BLOSUM62-based TCRdist between CDR3 peptides within each V-J. Welch's t-statistics and random forest reduced several hundred V-J features to 10 to 15, which were used in a naive Bayes classifier (R e1071). TCRdb cleaned the public reads at Q25 with fastp, built clones with MiXCR and kept in-frame beta chains. Here each entry gathers all rows of one CDR3 protein and keeps the most common genes and DNA. None of the V and J calls come from the authors' own analysis; TCRdb made them. The sample table contains roughly 520,000 distinct CDR3 sequences; only one count was recorded for approximately 25% of them. The ten largest account for 11% of the sample.

This clonotype showed up just a few times. Its antigen is not yet known. Base qualities are not at hand, and no much larger clone is one base apart. From its cysteine to its phenylalanine, the CDR3 spans 15 amino acids. Solely the CDR3 DNA is kept, with 45 bases framed from the first base. V lost 0 bases and J lost 7 bases, and the count of bases not matched to a germline gene is 6. From the germline V gene, CDR1 is MNHEY and CDR2 is SVGAGI. The paper as a whole reports these results and caveats: Most expanded thyroid clonotypes (frequency above 0.001) were also detected in blood, suggesting blood repertoires may reflect thyroid immune responses. Sample size was not statistically predetermined, and investigators were not blinded to group allocation. In validation, the model predicted progression to ophthalmopathy a median of around six months before onset, with approximately 70% sensitivity and roughly 77% specificity. A 13 V-J signature model separated ophthalmopathy from stable hyperthyroidism, with over 85% sensitivity and roughly 81% specificity in cross-validation and 80%/75% in testing.

In the ophthalmopathy patients, disease was moderately to severely active, with a Clinical Activity Score of 3 or more, a NOSPECS grade of 4 or more, and a duration of less than 3 months. Any patient with an uncontrolled infection, another autoimmune disease, pregnancy or lactation was excluded. Diagnoses relied on clinical symptoms, serum thyroxine and TRAb, thyroid ultrasound and orbital computed tomography. PBMCs were separated from roughly 10 ml of fresh peripheral blood using Ficoll-Paque density gradient centrifugation. Total RNA was extracted with Trizol reagent, and quality was checked on an Agilent 2100 Bioanalyzer.

The sequence derives from a woman aged 25 to 39 with Graves' ophthalmopathy. The source material was blood. The sequence joins TRBV6-5 to TRBJ1-5; 7 nucleotides in the junction match TRBD1. The encoded CDR3 is CASSYSPTGTQPQHF. DNA sequence: TGTGCCAGCAGTTACTCGCCGACAGGGACCCAGCCCCAGCATTTT.